A single T cell receptor beta chain is shown here with its context. Plating combined roughly 200,000 CFSE-labeled responder cells with roughly 200,000 irradiated, violet-dye-labeled stimulator cells. At the end of the reaction, proliferating CFSE-low CD3+CD4+ and CD3+CD8+ responders were sorted. This specimen belongs to a study of graft-versus-host responses after intestinal transplantation. General observations from the study: HvG clone declines early post-transplant were associated with peak circulating GvH levels.

The CDR3 extends over 15 amino acids. V was trimmed by 5 bases and J by 9 bases, leaving 21 bases between them. Germline values: CDR1 MNHGY, CDR2 SVAAGI. The method was immunoSEQ multiplex PCR; TCRdb's version includes in-frame clones alone and lacks a portion of them. This sample has several thousand clones, with approximately 33% found just once. The sequence was obtained from a human patient who was an organ donor for intestinal transplantation. Sample: alloreactive CD8+ T cells from a mixed lymphocyte reaction culture, taken before transplantation. Subset in this sample: CFSE-low proliferating T cells sorted from approximately 6-day pre-transplant mixed lymphocyte reaction (GvH or HvG direction). V and J are TRBV6-9 and TRBJ2-3; D perhaps matches TRBD2 (7 bases). The CDR3 sequence: CASSEEGGGIGTQYF. The CDR3 region has the DNA TGTGCCAGCAGTGAAGAAGGGGGGGGCATAGGCACGCAGTATTTT.